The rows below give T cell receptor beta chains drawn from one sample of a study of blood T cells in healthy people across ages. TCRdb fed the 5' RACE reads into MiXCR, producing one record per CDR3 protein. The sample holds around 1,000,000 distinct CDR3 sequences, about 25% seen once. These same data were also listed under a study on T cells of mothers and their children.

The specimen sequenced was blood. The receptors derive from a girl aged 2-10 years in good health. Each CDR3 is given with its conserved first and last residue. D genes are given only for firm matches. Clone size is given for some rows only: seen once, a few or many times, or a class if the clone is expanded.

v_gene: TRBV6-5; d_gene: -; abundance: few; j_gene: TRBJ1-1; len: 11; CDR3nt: TGTGCCAGCTGGGAGAACACTGAAGCTTTCTTT; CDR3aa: CASWENTEAFF
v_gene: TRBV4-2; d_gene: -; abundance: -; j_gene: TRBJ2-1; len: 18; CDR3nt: TGTGCCAGCAGCCAAGATCTGGGCGGGTCCTTCCTAAGGGGTGAGCAGTTCTTC; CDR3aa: CASSQDLGGSFLRGEQFF
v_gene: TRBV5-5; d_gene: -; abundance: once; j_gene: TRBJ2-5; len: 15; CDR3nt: TGTGCCAGCAGCCTCAAGTCCCGGACGGGGGAGACCCAGTACTTC; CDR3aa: CASSLKSRTGETQYF
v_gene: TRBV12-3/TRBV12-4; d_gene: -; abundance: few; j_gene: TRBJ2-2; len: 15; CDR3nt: TGTGCCAGCAGTCCCGGAGGGCAGTACACCGGGGAGCTGTTTTTT; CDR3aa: CASSPGGQYTGELFF
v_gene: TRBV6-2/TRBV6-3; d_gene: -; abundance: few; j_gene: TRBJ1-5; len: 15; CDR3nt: TGTGCCAGCAGTTCGCGGCAGTATAGCAATCAGCCCCAGCATTTT; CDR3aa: CASSSRQYSNQPQHF
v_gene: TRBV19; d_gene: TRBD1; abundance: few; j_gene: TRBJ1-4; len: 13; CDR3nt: TGTGCCAGTAACGACAGGGAGGATGAAAAACTGTTTTTT; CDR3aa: CASNDREDEKLFF
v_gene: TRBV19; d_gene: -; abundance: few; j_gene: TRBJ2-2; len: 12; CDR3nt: TGTGCCAGTAGTATTCTACTCGGGGAGCTGTTTTTT; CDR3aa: CASSILLGELFF
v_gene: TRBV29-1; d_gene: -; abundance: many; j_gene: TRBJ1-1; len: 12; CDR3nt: TGCAGCGTTGGGCACCCGAACACTGAAGCTTTCTTT; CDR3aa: CSVGHPNTEAFF
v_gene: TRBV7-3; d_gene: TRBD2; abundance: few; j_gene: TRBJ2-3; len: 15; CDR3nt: TGTGCCAGCAGCTCACAGCGGGGGAGCACAGATACGCAGTATTTT; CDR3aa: CASSSQRGSTDTQYF
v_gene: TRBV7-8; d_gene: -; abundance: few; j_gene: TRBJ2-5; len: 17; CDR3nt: TGTGCCAGCAGCTTAGGGGAGCTTGGTTTGCTTAAAGAGACCCAGTACTTC; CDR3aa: CASSLGELGLLKETQYF
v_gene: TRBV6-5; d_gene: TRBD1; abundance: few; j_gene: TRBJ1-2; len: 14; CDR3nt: TGTGCCAGCAGTTACTCCGAACAGGGGGGGGGCTACACCTTC; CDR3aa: CASSYSEQGGGYTF
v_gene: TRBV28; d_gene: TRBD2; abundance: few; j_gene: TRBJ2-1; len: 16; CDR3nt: TGTGCCAGCAGTCTTCTCAGCGGGAGCCCCAACAATGAGCAGTTCTTC; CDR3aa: CASSLLSGSPNNEQFF
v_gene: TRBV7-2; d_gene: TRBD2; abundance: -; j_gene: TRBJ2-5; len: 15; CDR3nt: TGTGCCAGCAGCTCTATACTAGCGTTCCAAGAGACTCAGTACTTC; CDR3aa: CASSSILAFQETQYF
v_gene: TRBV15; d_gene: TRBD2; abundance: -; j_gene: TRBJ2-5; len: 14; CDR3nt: TGTGCCACCAGCAGCCGGGGGGAGCAAGAGACCCAGTACTTC; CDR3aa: CATSSRGEQETQYF
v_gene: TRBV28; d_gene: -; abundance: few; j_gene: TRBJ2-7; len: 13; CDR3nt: TGTGCCAGCAGTTTGTCTTCCCCCTACGAGCAGTACTTC; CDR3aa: CASSLSSPYEQYF
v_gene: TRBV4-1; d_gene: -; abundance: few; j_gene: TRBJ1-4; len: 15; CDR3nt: TGCGCCAGCAGCCTCCCGAGCGGGTTTGTTGAAAAACTGTTTTTT; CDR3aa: CASSLPSGFVEKLFF
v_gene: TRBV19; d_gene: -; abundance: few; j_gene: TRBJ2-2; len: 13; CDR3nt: TGTGCCAGTAGTTTCCATTACACCGGGGAGCTGTTTTTT; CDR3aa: CASSFHYTGELFF
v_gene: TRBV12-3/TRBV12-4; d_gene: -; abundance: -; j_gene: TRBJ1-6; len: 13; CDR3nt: TGTGCCAGCAGTGACGTCCAGGGACCACCCCTCCACTTT; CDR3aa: CASSDVQGPPLHF
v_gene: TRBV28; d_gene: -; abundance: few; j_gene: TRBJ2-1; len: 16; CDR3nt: TGTGCCAGCAGTTCTGCCGGACATCAACAGAGGAATGAGCAGTTCTTC; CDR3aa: CASSSAGHQQRNEQFF
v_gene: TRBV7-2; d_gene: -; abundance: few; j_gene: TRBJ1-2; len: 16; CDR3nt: TGTGCCAGCAGCTCGCCCGGGTCCTATCTAAAGGATGGCTACACCTTC; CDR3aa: CASSSPGSYLKDGYTF
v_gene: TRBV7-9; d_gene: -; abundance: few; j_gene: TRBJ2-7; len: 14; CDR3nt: TGTGCCAGCGGGTCTGGACCCTCGGGGGACGAGCAGTACTTC; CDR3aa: CASGSGPSGDEQYF
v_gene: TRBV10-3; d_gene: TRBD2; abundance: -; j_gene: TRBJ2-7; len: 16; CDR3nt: TGTGCCATCACGCCTAGCGGGGGGCCTCTCCCCTACGAGCAGTACTTC; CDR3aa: CAITPSGGPLPYEQYF
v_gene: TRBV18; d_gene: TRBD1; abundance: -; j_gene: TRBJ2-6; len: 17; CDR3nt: TGTGCCAGCTCTCCCGCGACAGGGGCCCCTGGGGCCAACGTCCTGACTTTC; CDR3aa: CASSPATGAPGANVLTF
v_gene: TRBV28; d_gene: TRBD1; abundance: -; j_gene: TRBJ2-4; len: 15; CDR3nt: TGTGCCAGCAGCAAGTCCGGGACAGGGAAGAACATTCAGTACTTC; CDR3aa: CASSKSGTGKNIQYF
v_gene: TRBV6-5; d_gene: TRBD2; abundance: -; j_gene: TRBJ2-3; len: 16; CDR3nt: TGTGCCAGCAGGCGCACCATAGCGGGGGGGCCAGATACGCAGTATTTT; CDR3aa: CASRRTIAGGPDTQYF
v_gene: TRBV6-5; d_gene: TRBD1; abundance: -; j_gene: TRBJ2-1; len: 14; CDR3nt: TGTGCCAGCATAGGGGGCTTCTACGACAATGAGCAGTTCTTC; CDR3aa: CASIGGFYDNEQFF
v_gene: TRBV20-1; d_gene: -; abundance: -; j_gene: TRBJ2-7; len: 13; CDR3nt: TGCAGTGTTTCTGAGGGTACCACCTACGAGCAGTACTTC; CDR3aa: CSVSEGTTYEQYF
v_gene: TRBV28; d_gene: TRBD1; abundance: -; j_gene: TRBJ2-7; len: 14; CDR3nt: TGTGCCAGCCTGCCGGGACAGGGGTTCTACGAGCAGTACTTC; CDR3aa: CASLPGQGFYEQYF
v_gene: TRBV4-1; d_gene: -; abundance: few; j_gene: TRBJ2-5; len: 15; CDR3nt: TGCGCCAGCAGCCAAGATTTCCTGGGCCAAGAGACCCAGTACTTC; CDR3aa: CASSQDFLGQETQYF
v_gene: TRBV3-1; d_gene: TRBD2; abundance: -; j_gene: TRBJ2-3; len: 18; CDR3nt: TGTGCCAGCAGCCAAGGGACTAGCGGGGTTGCTTTCACGGATACGCAGTATTTT; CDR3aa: CASSQGTSGVAFTDTQYF